Here is one TCR beta chain with its context. The sample originates from a study of cytomegalovirus exposure and HLA in healthy donors. The PCR was carried out with 60 Vbeta primers and 13 Jbeta primers. The assay was immunoSEQ multiplex PCR, and TCRdb's table has in-frame clones only and misses some. The data contain 87,000 or so clones, 75% to 85% of them singletons. The TCR was taken from a middle-aged woman in good health and CMV-seronegative. The sequenced material came from PBMCs.

The CDR3, as DNA: TGTGCCCTGGGGGCACTCAATAGCAATCAGCCCCAGCATTTT. Protein product: CALGALNSNQPQHF. V and J are TRBV2 and TRBJ1-5, with D possibly being TRBD1 (6 bases). Deletions cut 11 bases from V and 0 bases from J, with 14 bases between. Per germline, CDR1 SNHLY and CDR2 FYNNEI. CDR3 length: 14 residues.